Each of the 13 T cell receptor beta chains below was sequenced from the same sample in a study of OX40 agonist ivuxolimab in advanced cancers. The repertoire was sequenced with immunoSEQ multiplex PCR; TCRdb's copy has only in-frame clones and lacks some. The table lists about 89,000 clones, approximately 93% of them singletons. Specimen: CD4+ or CD8+ T cells sorted from blood, collected in a trial of the OX40 agonist ivuxolimab. These receptors all stem from an adult with an advanced solid tumor such as melanoma, head and neck, liver or kidney cancer.

In its sample, this clone was seen once. V usage is TRBV6-5 and J usage is TRBJ1-2; a weak D match, TRBD1 (6 bases). The CDR3 covers 13 residues. Trimming shortened V by 7 bases and J by 7 bases, and 16 bases separated the two germline ends. From germline, CDR1 is MNHEY and CDR2 SVGAGI. The CDR3 DNA is TGTGCCAGCAAGATCAGTCCAGGGGCTGGCTACACCTTC. Translation: CASKISPGAGYTF.

The rearrangement joins TRBV6-1 to TRBJ2-1, with D possibly matching TRBD2 (6 bases). Germline V CDR1 and CDR2: MNHNS, SASEGT. The CDR3 loop spans 14 amino acids. Between the trimmed V and J ends, which lost 6 bases and 6 bases, there was a span of 15 bases. CDR3 loop: CASSRDLKVNEQFF. The CDR3 DNA reads as TGTGCCAGCAGCCGGGACTTGAAAGTCAATGAGCAGTTCTTC.

The V call is TRBV4-3, the J call TRBJ1-2; D perhaps matches TRBD1 (5 bases). Trimming shortened V by 2 bases and J by 7 bases, and 17 bases separated the two germline ends. The CDR3 runs to 15 residues. Germline V CDR1 and CDR2: LGHNA, YSLEER. The CDR3 DNA reads as TGCGCCAGCAGCCAATTAGGGGCGCGTAACGGTGGCTACACCTTC. It codes for CASSQLGARNGGYTF.

CDR3 region: CASSYSLAANEQFF. CDR3 coding DNA: TGTGCCAGCAGTTACTCGCTAGCGGCTAATGAGCAGTTCTTC. V is TRBV6-5 and J is TRBJ2-1, with 7 bases identical to TRBD2. CDR1 is MNHEY, CDR2 SVGAGI, per germline. Losses at the gene ends were 0 bases for V and 7 bases for J; bases not matched to a gene: 3. The CDR3 runs to 14 residues.

The gene calls are TRBV30 and TRBJ2-7, with D perhaps assigned TRBD1 or TRBD2 (6 bases each). The V gene's germline CDR1 is GTSNPN and CDR2 SVGIG (reference sequence). The CDR3 totals 14 residues. V gave up 6 bases and J gave up 4 bases, with 19 bases separating them. The CDR3 here is CACLTGRLGYEQYF. In DNA, the CDR3 is TGTGCCTGCCTTACAGGGAGGTTAGGATACGAGCAGTACTTC.

The chain combines TRBV30 with TRBJ1-2; D possibly corresponds to TRBD1 (6 bases). The V gene's germline CDR1 is GTSNPN and CDR2 SVGIG (reference sequence). The germline V and J ends were trimmed by 0 bases and 8 bases, with 13 bases remaining between them. CDR3 length: 13 residues. The CDR3 loop is CAWSVRWGHGYTF. CDR3 nucleotide sequence: TGTGCCTGGAGTGTACGCTGGGGGCACGGCTACACCTTC.

The chain uses TRBV6-5 and TRBJ1-5; a possible D gene is TRBD1 (5 bases). Germline CDR1 MNHEY, CDR2 SVGAGI. Between the trimmed V and J ends, which lost 6 bases and 9 bases, there was a span of 18 bases. The CDR3 loop spans 14 amino acids. DNA of the CDR3: TGTGCCAGCAGGGGCAGGGCTATTCTGGGGCCCCAGCATTTT. Its translation: CASRGRAILGPQHF.

The chain recombines TRBV9 with TRBJ2-2; the D gene is possibly TRBD2 (5 bases). This CDR3 is built from 16 residues. Per germline, CDR1 SGDLS and CDR2 YYNGEE. V was pared by 7 bases and J by 0 bases, with 16 bases between. This CDR3 reads CASSTIGLSNTGELFF. CDR3 sequence (DNA): TGTGCCAGCTCAACGATCGGACTTTCGAACACCGGGGAGCTGTTTTTT.

The rearrangement joins TRBV7-2 to TRBJ2-5; the D gene is possibly TRBD1 (6 bases). The CDR3 is 14 amino acids. Germline CDR1 and CDR2: SGHTA and FQGNSA. Trimming removed 5 bases from V and 5 bases from J, with 15 bases in between. CDR3 nucleotide sequence: TGTGCCAGCAGCCTTACAGGGAGCTGGGAGACCCAGTACTTC. Translated, it gives CASSLTGSWETQYF.

This clone was seen just once. The chain has TRBV4-3 and TRBJ2-2; possible D gene TRBD1, 5 bases. The germline gives CDR1 LGHNA, CDR2 YSLEER. Trimming took off 0 bases at V and 9 bases at J, with 8 bases between the two ends. The CDR3 contains 13 residues. The chain's CDR3 is CASSQDLGRELFF. The CDR3 nucleotides read TGCGCCAGCAGCCAAGATTTGGGGCGGGAGCTGTTTTTT.

The chain combines TRBV6-5 with TRBJ2-1; tentatively, D is TRBD2 (6 bases). Trimming took 5 bases from V and 6 from J, leaving 17 bases between them. The CDR3 is made up of 15 amino acids. CDR1 MNHEY and CDR2 SVGAGI come from the germline V gene. The CDR3 sequence: CASSHRTISRNEQFF. The CDR3 region has the DNA TGTGCCAGCAGTCACCGGACTATCTCGCGCAATGAGCAGTTCTTC.

The V call is TRBV15, the J call TRBJ1-4; D is ambiguous. Germline V CDR1 and CDR2: LNHNV, YYDKDF (reference sequence). This CDR3 has 12 amino acids. Trimming cost V 0 bases and J 11 bases, with 7 bases left between them. CDR3 residues: CATSRDRSKLFF. CDR3 nucleotide sequence: TGTGCCACCAGCAGAGATAGGTCCAAACTGTTTTTT. Variable domain in full (rest from reference TRBV15 and TRBJ1-4): DAMVIQNPRYQVTQFGKPVTLSCSQTLNHNVMYWYQQKSSQAPKLLFHYYDKDFNNEADTPDNFQSRRPNTSFCFLDIRSPGLGDTAMYLCATSRDRSKLFFGSGTQLSVL.

The chain recombines TRBV7-3 with TRBJ2-3, with 10 bases matching TRBD2. The germline V gene encodes CDR1 SGHTA and CDR2 FQGTGA. The CDR3 has 16 residues. The V gene end was trimmed by 5 bases and the J gene end by 7 bases; junction bases not matched to a gene: 12. The CDR3 DNA sequence: TGTGCCAGCAGCCCCCAGTCGGCAGCGGGGGGGCATACGCAGTATTTT. It yields the protein CASSPQSAAGGHTQYF.